The 17 T cell receptor beta chains below all came from one sample that was sequenced in a study of spatial heterogeneity in lung cancer. Antigens for these TCRs are unknown. Time point specified: sample taken at primary tumor resection. Whole-study results and caveats: It was found that expanded intratumoral alpha and beta TCR counts tracked tumor mutation counts.

TCRdb passed the 5' RACE reads through MiXCR, listing each CDR3 protein once. The sample lists 20,000 to 25,000 distinct CDR3 sequences; 2.8% were seen once. The sequences come from lung tumor tissue, collected at surgery. The receptor source for this set is a male donor with early-stage non-small cell lung cancer.

The table lists this clonotype with many counts. CDR3 region: CASSGGTRQETQYF. The CDR3 nucleotides read TGTGCCAGCAGTGGCGGGACTCGACAAGAGACCCAGTACTTC. The V and J genes are TRBV6-5 and TRBJ2-5, with D possibly TRBD2 on 6 matching bases. The CDR3 covers 14 residues. Germline-derived CDR1 and CDR2 are MNHEY and SVGAGI. V lost 5 bases and J 2 bases, leaving 12 bases between the germline ends.

This clonotype has ten or more counts. The J gene is TRBJ1-4, the V gene TRBV7-9; possible D gene TRBD1, 6 bases. The germline V and J ends were trimmed by 5 bases and 4 bases, with 17 bases remaining between them. The germline V gene encodes CDR1 SEHNR and CDR2 FQNEAQ (reference sequence). The length of the CDR3 is 16 residues. CDR3 amino acids: CASSVQGPADNEKLFF. CDR3 DNA: TGTGCCAGCAGCGTACAGGGACCCGCGGATAATGAAAAACTGTTTTTT.

This clonotype was picked up many times. This rearrangement joins TRBV20-1 to TRBJ1-1; 9 bases are shared with TRBD1. This CDR3 contains 12 residues. CDR1 is DFQATT, CDR2 SNEGSKA, per germline (reference sequence). The ends lost 7 bases at V and 6 bases at J; junction bases unmatched: 6. The CDR3 DNA is TGCAGTGGAGACAGGGGGTTTGCTGAAGCTTTCTTT. Encoded protein: CSGDRGFAEAFF.

There are many counts of this clonotype. V gene TRBV6-5 combines with J gene TRBJ2-2; the D gene could be TRBD1 or TRBD2 (5 bases each). Deletions cut 0 bases from V and 0 bases from J, with 11 bases between. Germline V lookup: CDR1 MNHEY, CDR2 SVGAGI. This CDR3 contains 17 residues. Written as DNA, the CDR3 is TGTGCCAGCAGTTACTCGGGGACCGCGGCGAACACCGGGGAGCTGTTTTTT. Encoded protein: CASSYSGTAANTGELFF.

There are many counts of this clonotype. The V call is TRBV27, the J call TRBJ1-1, with 8 nucleotides matching TRBD1. This CDR3 spans 15 amino acids. The V and J ends lost 5 bases and 6 bases, in that order; junction bases with no gene match: 11. Germline V gene sequence: CDR1 MNHEY, CDR2 SMNVEV (reference sequence). This CDR3 reads CASSPSTGVDAEAFF. The CDR3 nucleotides are TGTGCCAGCAGTCCATCGACAGGGGTGGACGCTGAAGCTTTCTTT.

This clonotype was recorded at least ten times. The rearrangement uses TRBV7-2 and TRBJ2-3; D assignment may be TRBD1 or TRBD2 (6 bases each). The V end was cut by 4 bases, the J end by 3 bases, with 11 bases between. Germline V gives CDR1 SGHTA, CDR2 FQGNSA. The CDR3 is 14 amino acids. The CDR3 loop reads CASSSSGATDTQYF. For the CDR3, the DNA is TGTGCCAGCAGCTCCTCGGGGGCTACAGATACGCAGTATTTT.

In its sample, this clonotype was seen many times. The gene calls are TRBV2 and TRBJ2-5; D gene ambiguous. The CDR3 length is 13 residues. The germline V gene encodes CDR1 SNHLY and CDR2 FYNNEI. V was pared by 9 bases and J by 0 bases, with 11 bases between. For the CDR3, the DNA is TGTGCCAGTCGGACCCTGTACCAAGAGACCCAGTACTTC. Its protein product is CASRTLYQETQYF.

This clonotype showed up many times. The V call is TRBV3-1, the J call TRBJ1-6; D remains ambiguous. Trimming left V 0 bases short and J 10 bases short, with 4 bases between. Germline V gene data show CDR1 as LGHDT and CDR2 as YNNKEL (reference sequence). The CDR3 has 12 residues. The CDR3 DNA reads TGTGCCAGCAGCCAAGAAGGATCACCCCTCCACTTT. Protein: CASSQEGSPLHF.

The sample holds many counts of this clonotype. The chain links TRBV7-9 to TRBJ1-1, with D maybe TRBD1 (5 bases). Germline CDR1 reads SEHNR; CDR2 reads FQNEAQ (reference sequence). This CDR3 has 11 amino acids. V was pared by 1 base and J by 14 bases, with 11 bases between. This CDR3 reads CASSLGGQAFF. As DNA, the CDR3 is TGTGCCAGCAGCTTAGGGGGCCAGGCGTTCTTT.

This clonotype was observed many times. This rearrangement joins TRBV20-1 to TRBJ2-3, with 7 bases aligning to TRBD1. Unmatched junction bases numbered 8, after V lost 6 bases and J lost 5 bases. The V gene's germline CDR1 is DFQATT and CDR2 SNEGSKA (reference sequence). The CDR3 has 13 amino acids. The CDR3 loop is CSARPAGGDTQYF. The CDR3 DNA follows: TGCAGTGCGCGACCGGCAGGGGGAGATACGCAGTATTTT.

The chain recombines TRBV29-1 with TRBJ2-3; 7 nucleotides match TRBD2. CDR3 length: 13 residues. V lost 7 bases to trimming and J lost 5 bases; unmatched junction nucleotides: 9. CDR1 and CDR2 from the germline V gene are SQVTM and ANQGSEA. The CDR3 sequence is CSATEGGGDTQYF. Written as DNA, the CDR3 is TGCAGCGCTACTGAGGGCGGGGGAGATACGCAGTATTTT.

This clonotype came up many times. The rearrangement links TRBV3-1 to TRBJ1-1; D ambiguous. CDR3 length: 14 residues. Germline values: CDR1 LGHDT, CDR2 YNNKEL (reference sequence). The V gene lost 3 bases and the J gene lost 1 base, with 9 bases spanning the gap. The CDR3 region has the DNA TGTGCCAGCAGCCATTCGTCCCGGAACACTGAAGCTTTCTTT. Its translation is CASSHSSRNTEAFF.

This clonotype came up many times. V is TRBV6-2 or TRBV6-3 and J is TRBJ1-5, with a possible D match to TRBD1 (6 bases). This CDR3 is built from 13 residues. V was cut by 6 bases and J by 5 bases, with 11 bases left in between. Germline CDR1 and CDR2: MNHEY and SVGEGT. CDR3 in amino acids: CASRPTGHQPQHF. The CDR3 nucleotides are TGTGCCAGCAGACCTACAGGGCATCAGCCCCAGCATTTT.

This clonotype was seen repeatedly, ten times or more. This chain links TRBV5-5 with TRBJ2-2; a possible D gene is TRBD1 (5 bases). The CDR3 runs 16 residues. The germline CDR1 and CDR2 sequences are SGHKS and YYEKEE (reference sequence). V gave up 1 base and J gave up 5 bases, with 15 bases separating them. The CDR3 DNA follows: TGTGCCAGCAGCTTGTACGGCGCAGGGCTTACCGGGGAGCTGTTTTTT. This sequence encodes CASSLYGAGLTGELFF. Supplemented by reference TRBV5-5 and TRBJ2-2, the full variable domain reads DAGVTQSPTHLIKTRGQQVTLRCSPISGHKSVSWYQQVLGQGPQFIFQYYEKEERGRGNFPDRFSARQFPNYSSELNVNALLLGDSALYLCASSLYGAGLTGELFFGEGSRLTVL.

This clonotype was picked up many times. The chain employs TRBV27 and TRBJ2-7; 8 positions agree with TRBD1. V was pared by 5 bases and J by 6 bases, with 15 bases of the junction left unmatched. Germline assignment: CDR1 MNHEY and CDR2 SMNVEV (reference sequence). CDR3 length: 16 amino acids. The CDR3 sequence: CASSPPRDRFSVEQYF. The CDR3 bases are TGTGCCAGCAGTCCGCCCCGGGACAGGTTTTCGGTCGAGCAGTACTTC.

This clonotype was counted many times. The chain uses TRBV7-6 and TRBJ1-4; possibly TRBD1 for D (5 bases). Germline V lookup: CDR1 SGHVS, CDR2 FNYEAQ. The ends were cut back, 0 bases at V and 8 bases at J, with 7 bases in the middle. The CDR3 totals 13 residues. The chain's CDR3 is CASSLAPGEKLFF. The CDR3 nucleotides read TGTGCCAGCAGCTTAGCGCCAGGGGAAAAACTGTTTTTT. The whole variable domain, filled in from reference TRBV7-6 and TRBJ1-4, reads GAGVSQSPRYKVTKRGQDVALRCDPISGHVSLYWYRQALGQGPEFLTYFNYEAQQDKSGLPNDRFSAERPEGSISTLTIQRTEQRDSAMYRCASSLAPGEKLFFGSGTQLSVL.

This clonotype was detected ten times or more. This sequence joins TRBV7-9 and TRBJ1-5; possibly TRBD1 for D (5 bases). The CDR3 contains 13 residues. Deletions cut 4 bases from V and 3 bases from J, with 7 bases between. The germline V gene has CDR1 SEHNR and CDR2 FQNEAQ (reference sequence). CDR3 coding DNA: TGTGCCAGCAGCTCCGGGACCAATCAGCCCCAGCATTTT. This encodes CASSSGTNQPQHF.